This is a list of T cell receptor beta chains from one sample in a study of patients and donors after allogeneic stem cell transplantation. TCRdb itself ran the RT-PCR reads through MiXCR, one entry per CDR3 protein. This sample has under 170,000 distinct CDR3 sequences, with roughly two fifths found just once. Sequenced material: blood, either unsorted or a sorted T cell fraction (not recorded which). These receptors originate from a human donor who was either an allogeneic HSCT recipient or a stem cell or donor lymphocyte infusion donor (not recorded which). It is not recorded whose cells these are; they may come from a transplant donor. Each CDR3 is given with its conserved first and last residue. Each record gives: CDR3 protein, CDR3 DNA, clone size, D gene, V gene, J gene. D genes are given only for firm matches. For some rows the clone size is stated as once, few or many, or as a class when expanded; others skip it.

CDR3aa: CSAETAGNTIYF; CDR3nt: TGCAGTGCTGAAACGGCCGGAAACACCATATATTTT; abundance: -; d_gene: -; v_gene: TRBV20-1; j_gene: TRBJ1-3
CDR3aa: CSARSPSLYNSPLHF; CDR3nt: TGCAGTGCTAGGAGTCCCAGCCTTTATAATTCACCCCTCCACTTT; abundance: many; d_gene: -; v_gene: TRBV20-1; j_gene: TRBJ1-6
CDR3aa: CASSLDWGVDEQFF; CDR3nt: TGCGCCAGCAGCTTGGACTGGGGGGTCGATGAGCAGTTCTTC; abundance: few; d_gene: -; v_gene: TRBV5-1; j_gene: TRBJ2-1
CDR3aa: CASSLGPTHTDTQYF; CDR3nt: TGTGCCAGCAGTTTAGGGCCTACTCACACAGATACGCAGTATTTT; abundance: -; d_gene: -; v_gene: TRBV12-3/TRBV12-4; j_gene: TRBJ2-3
CDR3aa: CASSLPGLGYGYTF; CDR3nt: TGTGCCAGCAGCCTCCCGGGGCTAGGCTATGGCTACACCTTC; abundance: -; d_gene: -; v_gene: TRBV7-2; j_gene: TRBJ1-2
CDR3aa: CASSATRDSVNTEAFF; CDR3nt: TGTGCCAGCAGCGCCACCCGGGACAGCGTGAACACTGAAGCTTTCTTT; abundance: few; d_gene: TRBD1; v_gene: TRBV7-9; j_gene: TRBJ1-1
CDR3aa: CASTVNDPTGYTF; CDR3nt: TGTGCCAGCACCGTCAATGATCCGACTGGCTACACCTTC; abundance: -; d_gene: -; v_gene: TRBV28; j_gene: TRBJ1-2
CDR3aa: CASSDRDSSLYSNQPQHF; CDR3nt: TGTGCCAGCAGTGACCGGGACAGCTCCCTTTATAGCAATCAGCCCCAGCATTTT; abundance: few; d_gene: TRBD1; v_gene: TRBV6-1; j_gene: TRBJ1-5
CDR3aa: CASSVGQYQPQHF; CDR3nt: TGTGCCAGCAGCGTGGGACAGTATCAGCCCCAGCATTTT; abundance: few; d_gene: TRBD1; v_gene: TRBV7-2; j_gene: TRBJ1-5
CDR3aa: CASVGRDSNTEAFF; CDR3nt: TGTGCCAGCGTTGGGAGAGACAGCAACACTGAAGCTTTCTTT; abundance: -; d_gene: -; v_gene: TRBV12-3/TRBV12-4; j_gene: TRBJ1-1
CDR3aa: CSGGQGKVDEQFF; CDR3nt: TGCAGCGGAGGACAGGGGAAGGTCGATGAGCAGTTCTTC; abundance: -; d_gene: TRBD1; v_gene: TRBV29-1; j_gene: TRBJ2-1
CDR3aa: CASSTSIPTGELFF; CDR3nt: TGTGCCAGCAGCACATCCATTCCAACCGGGGAGCTGTTTTTT; abundance: -; d_gene: -; v_gene: TRBV7-3; j_gene: TRBJ2-2
CDR3aa: CATHRIAGDSYNEQFF; CDR3nt: TGTGCCACCCATCGTATAGCGGGGGACTCCTACAATGAGCAGTTCTTC; abundance: -; d_gene: TRBD2; v_gene: TRBV15; j_gene: TRBJ2-1
CDR3aa: CASSLHLNTEAFF; CDR3nt: TGTGCCAGCAGTTTACATTTAAACACTGAAGCTTTCTTT; abundance: few; d_gene: -; v_gene: TRBV12-3/TRBV12-4; j_gene: TRBJ1-1
CDR3aa: CASSLASAAETQYF; CDR3nt: TGTGCCAGCAGCTTAGCGTCAGCGGCCGAGACCCAGTACTTC; abundance: -; d_gene: -; v_gene: TRBV7-2; j_gene: TRBJ2-5
CDR3aa: CASSFSGGLDYGYTF; CDR3nt: TGTGCCAGCAGTTTTTCAGGGGGCTTGGACTATGGCTACACCTTC; abundance: few; d_gene: TRBD1; v_gene: TRBV28; j_gene: TRBJ1-2
CDR3aa: CASSFEGANTEAFF; CDR3nt: TGCGCCAGCAGCTTTGAAGGGGCGAACACTGAAGCTTTCTTT; abundance: -; d_gene: -; v_gene: TRBV5-1; j_gene: TRBJ1-1
CDR3aa: CSASWRRNTGELFF; CDR3nt: TGCAGTGCTAGCTGGCGCCGGAACACCGGGGAGCTGTTTTTT; abundance: -; d_gene: -; v_gene: TRBV20-1; j_gene: TRBJ2-2
CDR3aa: CSARVPGNQPQHF; CDR3nt: TGCAGTGCTAGGGTCCCAGGCAATCAGCCCCAGCATTTT; abundance: -; d_gene: -; v_gene: TRBV20-1; j_gene: TRBJ1-5
CDR3aa: CASKTGGYNTEAFF; CDR3nt: TGTGCCAGCAAGACAGGAGGATACAACACTGAAGCTTTCTTT; abundance: -; d_gene: -; v_gene: TRBV27; j_gene: TRBJ1-1
CDR3aa: CASSFLQSYEQYF; CDR3nt: TGTGCCAGCAGTTTTCTTCAGTCCTACGAGCAGTACTTC; abundance: -; d_gene: -; v_gene: TRBV27; j_gene: TRBJ2-7
CDR3aa: CAISESIQGGNTIYF; CDR3nt: TGTGCCATCAGTGAGTCGATACAGGGTGGAAACACCATATATTTT; abundance: -; d_gene: -; v_gene: TRBV10-3; j_gene: TRBJ1-3
CDR3aa: CASSSPSYNSPLHF; CDR3nt: TGTGCCAGCAGCTCCCCGTCGTATAATTCACCCCTCCACTTT; abundance: few; d_gene: -; v_gene: TRBV11-2; j_gene: TRBJ1-6
CDR3aa: CASSTDREINTIYF; CDR3nt: TGTGCCAGCAGCACAGACAGGGAGATAAACACCATATATTTT; abundance: once; d_gene: TRBD1; v_gene: TRBV12-3/TRBV12-4; j_gene: TRBJ1-3
CDR3aa: CASSRGEYLNTEAFF; CDR3nt: TGCGCCAGCAGCCGGGGGGAGTATTTGAACACTGAAGCTTTCTTT; abundance: -; d_gene: -; v_gene: TRBV5-1; j_gene: TRBJ1-1
CDR3aa: CSVLGQATGELFF; CDR3nt: TGCAGCGTGTTGGGACAGGCGACCGGGGAGCTGTTTTTT; abundance: -; d_gene: TRBD1; v_gene: TRBV29-1; j_gene: TRBJ2-2
CDR3aa: CASSLWGLPYGYTF; CDR3nt: TGTGCCAGCAGTTTATGGGGGCTACCCTATGGCTACACCTTC; abundance: many; d_gene: -; v_gene: TRBV12-3/TRBV12-4; j_gene: TRBJ1-2
CDR3aa: CATSRDRSQAFF; CDR3nt: TGTGCCACCAGCAGAGATCGCAGTCAAGCTTTCTTT; abundance: -; d_gene: -; v_gene: TRBV15; j_gene: TRBJ1-1
CDR3aa: CASSIDGELFF; CDR3nt: TGTGCCAGCAGCATTGACGGGGAGCTGTTTTTT; abundance: -; d_gene: -; v_gene: TRBV5-6; j_gene: TRBJ2-2
CDR3aa: CASSLSSGDYGYTF; CDR3nt: TGTGCCAGCAGTTTGAGTTCTGGGGACTATGGCTACACCTTC; abundance: -; d_gene: -; v_gene: TRBV12-3/TRBV12-4; j_gene: TRBJ1-2
CDR3aa: CASSPERGPSYNEQFF; CDR3nt: TGTGCCAGCAGCCCCGAGCGGGGGCCCTCCTACAATGAGCAGTTCTTC; abundance: -; d_gene: TRBD2; v_gene: TRBV3-1; j_gene: TRBJ2-1
CDR3aa: CSARDLLKVNQPQHF; CDR3nt: TGCAGTGCTCGAGACCTGCTCAAGGTCAATCAGCCCCAGCATTTT; abundance: -; d_gene: -; v_gene: TRBV20-1; j_gene: TRBJ1-5
CDR3aa: CASSGDGYTDTQYF; CDR3nt: TGTGCCAGCAGCGGGGACGGTTACACAGATACGCAGTATTTT; abundance: -; d_gene: -; v_gene: TRBV9; j_gene: TRBJ2-3
CDR3aa: CSASKTVMNTEAFF; CDR3nt: TGCAGTGCTTCCAAGACAGTGATGAACACTGAAGCTTTCTTT; abundance: -; d_gene: -; v_gene: TRBV20-1; j_gene: TRBJ1-1
CDR3aa: CSAREGGNTIYF; CDR3nt: TGCAGTGCTAGAGAAGGTGGAAACACCATATATTTT; abundance: few; d_gene: -; v_gene: TRBV20-1; j_gene: TRBJ1-3
CDR3aa: CSASGPNQPQHF; CDR3nt: TGCAGTGCTAGCGGGCCGAATCAGCCCCAGCATTTT; abundance: few; d_gene: -; v_gene: TRBV20-1; j_gene: TRBJ1-5
CDR3aa: CASLKSTDTQYF; CDR3nt: TGTGCCTCCCTTAAGAGCACAGATACGCAGTATTTT; abundance: few; d_gene: -; v_gene: TRBV11-2; j_gene: TRBJ2-3
CDR3aa: CASSQGPFHLATNEKLFF; CDR3nt: TGTGCCAGCAGCCAAGGTCCCTTTCACCTGGCAACTAATGAAAAACTGTTTTTT; abundance: -; d_gene: -; v_gene: TRBV4-2; j_gene: TRBJ1-4
CDR3aa: CASRPTGGTDTQYF; CDR3nt: TGTGCCAGCAGACCGACAGGGGGCACAGATACGCAGTATTTT; abundance: -; d_gene: TRBD1; v_gene: TRBV11-2; j_gene: TRBJ2-3
CDR3aa: CAISESMGHTYGYTF; CDR3nt: TGTGCCATCAGTGAGTCGATGGGACACACCTATGGCTACACCTTC; abundance: -; d_gene: -; v_gene: TRBV10-3; j_gene: TRBJ1-2
CDR3aa: CASSQNLGTTNYGYTF; CDR3nt: TGTGCCAGCAGCCAAAATCTGGGGACGACTAACTATGGCTACACCTTC; abundance: -; d_gene: -; v_gene: TRBV3-1; j_gene: TRBJ1-2
CDR3aa: CASSLERFGEAFF; CDR3nt: TGTGCCAGCAGTTTAGAGAGGTTTGGCGAAGCTTTCTTT; abundance: -; d_gene: -; v_gene: TRBV12-3/TRBV12-4; j_gene: TRBJ1-1
CDR3aa: CASRAGFRTGYNSPLHF; CDR3nt: TGTGCCAGCAGGGCTGGGTTTAGGACAGGGTATAATTCACCCCTCCACTTT; abundance: few; d_gene: TRBD1; v_gene: TRBV28; j_gene: TRBJ1-6
CDR3aa: CSARDLASSGEQYF; CDR3nt: TGCAGTGCTAGAGATCTGGCCAGCTCTGGCGAGCAGTACTTC; abundance: few; d_gene: -; v_gene: TRBV20-1; j_gene: TRBJ2-7
CDR3aa: CSVEGQSYNEQFF; CDR3nt: TGCAGTGTTGAGGGACAGAGTTACAATGAGCAGTTCTTC; abundance: -; d_gene: TRBD1; v_gene: TRBV20-1; j_gene: TRBJ2-1